This T cell receptor (beta chain) was found in a study of tumor-infiltrating lymphocytes in primary liver carcinoma. Study-level information: Sequenced samples came back with roughly 3.5 to 7.13 million productive TCRbeta reads, and the counts looked alike across tissue types.

With around 450 ng total RNA as template and a constant-region primer, TCR beta cDNA was made. It was through three nested multiplex PCR rounds of slightly modified ARM-PCR that TCR beta libraries arose. The first two PCR rounds used TRBV1-TRBV30 forward primers with a C-beta reverse primer, around 10 cycles each. From the multiplex PCR reads, TCRdb called clonotypes with MiXCR, one entry per CDR3 protein. Of some 180,000 distinct CDR3 sequences listed, less than 65% are singletons. About this clonotype: Its specificity is unknown. Just one base apart from a much larger clone, this may be a read error.

The CDR3 is made up of 13 amino acids. Germline V CDR1 and CDR2: SGHAT, FQNNGV. Between the trimmed V and J ends, which lost 1 base and 11 bases, there was a span of 14 bases. Unsorted whole blood served as the source of blood RNA, and germline DNA was extracted as well. General study points: No comparison of CD4+ and CD8+ repertoires was made, since the samples were bulk unsorted. A significantly higher top-250-clone fraction was recorded for tumors than for blood (p = 0.039).

The clonotype comes from a man aged 40-50 years with primary liver carcinoma and hepatitis B virus infection. The sequencing input was peripheral blood. The rearrangement joins TRBV11-2 to TRBJ1-1, with D uncertain. Here the CDR3 DNA reads TGTGCCAGCAGCTTAGTGTTTCGCTCGGGGGCTTTCTTT. Translation gives CASSLVFRSGAFF.